The present T cell receptor (beta chain) was sequenced within a study of blood T cell repertoires in COVID-19. About the research overall: There were acute and convalescent COVID-19 samples, and they came from the United States, Italy and Spain.

The method was immunoSEQ multiplex PCR; TCRdb's version includes in-frame clones alone and lacks a portion of them. The sample contains 250,000 or so clones, 84% of which appear only once. The source material was PBMCs or T cells enriched from blood (not recorded which). This receptor was identified in a man in his 60s who had recovered from COVID-19.

CDR3 bases: TGTGCCAGCAGCACTAGACTAGCGGGCAGCACAGATACGCAGTATTTT. It specifies CASSTRLAGSTDTQYF. The chain employs TRBV5-4 and TRBJ2-3; 10 positions match TRBD2. The CDR3 extends over 16 amino acids. The germline gives CDR1 SGHNT, CDR2 YYREEE (reference sequence). The trim removed 4 bases at V and 0 bases at J, leaving 5 bases unmatched.